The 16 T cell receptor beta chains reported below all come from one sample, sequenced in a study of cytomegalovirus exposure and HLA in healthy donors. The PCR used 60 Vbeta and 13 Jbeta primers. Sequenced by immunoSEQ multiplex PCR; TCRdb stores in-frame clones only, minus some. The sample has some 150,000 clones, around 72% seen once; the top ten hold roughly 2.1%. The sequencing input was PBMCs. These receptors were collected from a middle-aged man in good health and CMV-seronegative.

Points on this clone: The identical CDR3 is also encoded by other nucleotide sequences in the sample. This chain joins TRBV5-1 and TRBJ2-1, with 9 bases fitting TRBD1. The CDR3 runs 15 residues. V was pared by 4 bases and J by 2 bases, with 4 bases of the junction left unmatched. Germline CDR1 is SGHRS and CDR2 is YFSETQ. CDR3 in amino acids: CASSPGQGPYNEQFF. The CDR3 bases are TGCGCCAGCAGCCCCGGACAGGGGCCCTACAATGAGCAGTTCTTC.

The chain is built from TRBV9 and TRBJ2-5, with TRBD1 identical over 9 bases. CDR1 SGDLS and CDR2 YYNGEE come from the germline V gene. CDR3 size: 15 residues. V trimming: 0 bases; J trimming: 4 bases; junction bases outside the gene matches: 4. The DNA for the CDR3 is TGTGCCAGCAGCGTAGGGACAGGGGTTGGAGAGACCCAGTACTTC. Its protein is CASSVGTGVGETQYF.

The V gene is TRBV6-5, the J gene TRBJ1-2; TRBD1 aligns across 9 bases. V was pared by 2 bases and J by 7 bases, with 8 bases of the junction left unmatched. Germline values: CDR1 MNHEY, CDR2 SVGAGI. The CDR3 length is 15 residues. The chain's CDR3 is CASSYAKTGGFGYTF. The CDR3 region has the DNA TGTGCCAGCAGTTACGCTAAAACAGGGGGCTTTGGCTACACCTTC.

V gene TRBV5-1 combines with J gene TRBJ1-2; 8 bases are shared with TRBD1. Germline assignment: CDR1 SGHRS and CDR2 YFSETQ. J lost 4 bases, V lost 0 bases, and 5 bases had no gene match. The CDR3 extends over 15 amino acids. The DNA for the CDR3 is TGCGCCAGCAGCTTGGGGCAGGGGGCGAGCTATGGCTACACCTTC. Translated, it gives CASSLGQGASYGYTF. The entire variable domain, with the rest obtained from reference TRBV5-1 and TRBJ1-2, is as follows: KAGVTQTPRYLIKTRGQQVTLSCSPISGHRSVSWYQQTPGQGLQFLFEYFSETQRNKGNFPGRFSGRQFSNSRSEMNVSTLELGDSALYLCASSLGQGASYGYTFGSGTRLTVV.

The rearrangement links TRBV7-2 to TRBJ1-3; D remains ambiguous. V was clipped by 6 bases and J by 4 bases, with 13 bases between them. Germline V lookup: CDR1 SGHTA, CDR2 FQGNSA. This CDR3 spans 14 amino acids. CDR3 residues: CASSHPGSGNTIYF. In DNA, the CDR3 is TGTGCCAGCAGTCATCCGGGGTCCGGAAACACCATATATTTT.

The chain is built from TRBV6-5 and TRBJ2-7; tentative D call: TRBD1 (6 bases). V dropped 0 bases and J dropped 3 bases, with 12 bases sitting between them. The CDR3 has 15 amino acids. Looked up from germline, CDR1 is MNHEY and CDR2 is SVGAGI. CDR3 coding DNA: TGTGCCAGCAGTTACTCGCCCAGGGGAATCTACGAGCAGTACTTC. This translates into CASSYSPRGIYEQYF.

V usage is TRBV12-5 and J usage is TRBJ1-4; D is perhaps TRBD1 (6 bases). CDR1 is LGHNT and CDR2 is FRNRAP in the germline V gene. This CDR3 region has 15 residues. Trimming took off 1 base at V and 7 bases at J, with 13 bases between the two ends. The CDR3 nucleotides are TGTGCTAGTGGTTTGGAACAGGGCCTGGGTGAAAAACTGTTTTTT. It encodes CASGLEQGLGEKLFF.

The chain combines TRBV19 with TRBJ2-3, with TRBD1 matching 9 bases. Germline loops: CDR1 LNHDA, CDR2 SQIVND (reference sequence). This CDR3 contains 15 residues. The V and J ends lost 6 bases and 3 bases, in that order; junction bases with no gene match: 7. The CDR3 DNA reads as TGTGCCAGTAGAACCCCCGGGACAGGGACAGATACGCAGTATTTT. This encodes CASRTPGTGTDTQYF. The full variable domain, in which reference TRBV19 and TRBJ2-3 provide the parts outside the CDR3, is DGGITQSPKYLFRKEGQNVTLSCEQNLNHDAMYWYRQDPGQGLRLIYYSQIVNDFQKGDIAEGYSVSREKKESFPLTVTSAQKNPTAFYLCASRTPGTGTDTQYFGPGTRLTVL.

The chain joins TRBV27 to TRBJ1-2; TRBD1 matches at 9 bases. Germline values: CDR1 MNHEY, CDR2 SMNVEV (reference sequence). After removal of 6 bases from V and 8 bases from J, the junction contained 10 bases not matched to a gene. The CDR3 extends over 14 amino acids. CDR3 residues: CASSYHRGLEGYTF. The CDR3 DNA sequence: TGTGCCAGCAGCTATCACAGGGGGCTTGAGGGCTACACCTTC.

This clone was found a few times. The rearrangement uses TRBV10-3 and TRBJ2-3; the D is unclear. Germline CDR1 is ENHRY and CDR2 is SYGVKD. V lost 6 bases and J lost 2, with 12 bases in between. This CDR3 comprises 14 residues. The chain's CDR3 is CAIREQQYTDTQYF. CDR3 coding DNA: TGTGCCATCAGGGAACAGCAGTACACAGATACGCAGTATTTT.

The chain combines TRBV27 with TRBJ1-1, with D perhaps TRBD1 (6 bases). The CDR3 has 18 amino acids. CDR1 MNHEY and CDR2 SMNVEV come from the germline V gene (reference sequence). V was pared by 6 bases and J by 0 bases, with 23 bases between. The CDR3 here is CASRIFAPDGQMNTEAFF. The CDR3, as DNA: TGTGCCAGCAGAATATTTGCTCCAGACGGACAGATGAACACTGAAGCTTTCTTT.

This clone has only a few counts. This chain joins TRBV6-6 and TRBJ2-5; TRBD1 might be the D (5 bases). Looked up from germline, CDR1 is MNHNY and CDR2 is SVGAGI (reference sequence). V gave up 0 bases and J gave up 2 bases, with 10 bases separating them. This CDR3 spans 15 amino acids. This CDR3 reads CASSYSGQLQETQYF. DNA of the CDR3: TGTGCCAGCAGTTACTCGGGGCAATTACAAGAGACCCAGTACTTC.

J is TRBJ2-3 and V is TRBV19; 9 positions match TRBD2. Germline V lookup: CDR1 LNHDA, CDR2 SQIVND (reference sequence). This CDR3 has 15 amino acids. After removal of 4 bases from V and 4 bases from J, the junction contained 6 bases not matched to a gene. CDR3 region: CASSSSGRGADTQYF. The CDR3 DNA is TGTGCCAGTAGTAGTAGCGGGAGAGGTGCAGATACGCAGTATTTT.

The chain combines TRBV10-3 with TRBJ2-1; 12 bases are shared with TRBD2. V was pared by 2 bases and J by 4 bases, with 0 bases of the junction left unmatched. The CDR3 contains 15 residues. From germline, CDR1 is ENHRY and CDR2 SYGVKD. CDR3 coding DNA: TGTGCCATCAGTGAGACTAGCGGGGGGTACAATGAGCAGTTCTTC. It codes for CAISETSGGYNEQFF.

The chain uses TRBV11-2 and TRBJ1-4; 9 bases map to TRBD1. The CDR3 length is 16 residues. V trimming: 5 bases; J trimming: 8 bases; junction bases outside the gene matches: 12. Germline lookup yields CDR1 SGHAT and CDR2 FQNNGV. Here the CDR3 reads CASSKGTQGAEEKLFF. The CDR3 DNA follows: TGTGCCAGCAGCAAGGGGACACAGGGGGCGGAGGAAAAACTGTTTTTT.

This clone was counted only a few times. In DNA form, the CDR3 reads TGCGCCAGCAGGGCCGGGGGAAGTGATGGCTACACCTTC. Residues: CASRAGGSDGYTF. The J gene is TRBJ1-2, the V gene TRBV5-1; D might be TRBD1 (5 bases). Germline assignment: CDR1 SGHRS and CDR2 YFSETQ. The CDR3 totals 13 residues. Trimming cost V 5 bases and J 6 bases, with 14 bases left between them.